These 10 T cell receptor beta chains originate from one sample sequenced in a study of cytomegalovirus exposure and HLA in healthy donors. A multiplex PCR was run with 60 Vbeta primers and 13 Jbeta primers. Clones were sequenced by immunoSEQ multiplex PCR, and TCRdb holds only the in-frame ones, with some missing. Here the sample spans hundreds of thousands of clones, roughly 79% being singletons. Source material: PBMCs. All receptors come from a man younger than 35 in good health and CMV-seronegative.

CDR3 in amino acids: CASSGVAANTGELFF. DNA of the CDR3: TGTGCCAGCAGTGGGGTTGCGGCGAACACCGGGGAGCTGTTTTTT. This rearrangement joins TRBV6-1 to TRBJ2-2, with D unclear. With 4 bases removed from V and 0 bases from J, the gap between germline ends came to 9 bases. Germline V gene lookup returns CDR1 MNHNS and CDR2 SASEGT. The CDR3 runs 15 residues.

The chain employs TRBV30 and TRBJ2-5; D might be TRBD2 (5 bases). Germline loops: CDR1 GTSNPN, CDR2 SVGIG (reference sequence). The CDR3 covers 17 residues. Trimming shortened V by 2 bases and J by 1 base, and 20 bases separated the two germline ends. The CDR3 DNA sequence: TGTGCCTGGAGTCTACGACGGGGTGTAGGCTTCCAAGAGACCCAGTACTTC. Translation gives CAWSLRRGVGFQETQYF. Full variable domain (remainder filled in from reference TRBV30 and TRBJ2-5): SQTIHQWPATLVQPVGSPLSLECTVEGTSNPNLYWYRQAAGRGLQLLFYSVGIGQISSEVPQNLSASRPQDRQFILSSKKLLLSDSGFYLCAWSLRRGVGFQETQYFGPGTRLLVL.

The chain couples TRBV7-2 to TRBJ2-1; TRBD2 matches at 12 bases. V was clipped by 5 bases and J by 7 bases; unmatched bases: 12. The CDR3 spans 17 residues. The V gene's germline CDR1 is SGHTA and CDR2 FQGNSA. CDR3 sequence: CASSRFVTSGGMNEQFF. The DNA for the CDR3 is TGTGCCAGCAGCCGCTTCGTGACTAGCGGGGGCATGAATGAGCAGTTCTTC.

The sample holds a few counts of this clone. V gene TRBV4-1 combines with J gene TRBJ2-1; D not resolved. The germline V gene has CDR1 MGHRA and CDR2 YSYEKL. The CDR3 consists of 15 residues. V was clipped by 0 bases and J by 0 bases, with 6 bases between them. CDR3 protein: CASSQDPGSYNEQFF. Here the CDR3 DNA reads TGCGCCAGCAGCCAAGATCCGGGCTCCTACAATGAGCAGTTCTTC.

The V gene is TRBV28, the J gene TRBJ2-7; the match to TRBD2 covers 9 bases. Trimming at V came to 4 bases and at J to 7 bases, leaving 14 bases not matched to a gene. CDR1 and CDR2 from the germline V gene are MDHEN and SYDVKM. The CDR3 contains 16 residues. CDR3 sequence: CASSSRDSGSWREQYF. As DNA, the CDR3 is TGTGCCAGCAGTTCCCGCGATAGCGGGAGTTGGCGGGAGCAGTACTTC. Using reference TRBV28 and TRBJ2-7 for the parts outside the CDR3, the full variable domain is DVKVTQSSRYLVKRTGEKVFLECVQDMDHENMFWYRQDPGLGLRLIYFSYDVKMKEKGDIPEGYSVSREKKERFSLILESASTNQTSMYLCASSSRDSGSWREQYFGPGTRLTVT.

This clone was detected a few times. V and J are TRBV7-2 and TRBJ2-7; 7 positions agree with TRBD1. V lost 6 bases, J lost 0 bases, and 5 bases stayed unmatched. Germline values: CDR1 SGHTA, CDR2 FQGNSA. This CDR3 comprises 14 residues. CDR3 loop: CASRVGTASYEQYF. In nucleotides, the CDR3 is TGTGCCAGCAGAGTAGGGACAGCCTCCTACGAGCAGTACTTC.

This clone was detected a few times. The V gene is TRBV6-6, the J gene TRBJ1-5; perhaps TRBD1 as D (6 bases). This CDR3 spans 14 amino acids. Trimming left V 7 bases short and J 1 base short, with 11 bases between. Germline V gives CDR1 MNHNY, CDR2 SVGAGI (reference sequence). The CDR3 sequence is CASTLQGSNQPQHF. Written as DNA, the CDR3 is TGTGCCAGCACGTTACAGGGAAGCAATCAGCCCCAGCATTTT.

V and J are TRBV5-4 and TRBJ1-2; 11 bases align to TRBD1. This CDR3 is 17 amino acids long. Germline lookup yields CDR1 SGHNT and CDR2 YYREEE (reference sequence). The V and J ends lost 1 base and 0 bases, in that order; junction bases with no gene match: 5. CDR3: CASSLPGQGAANYGYTF. The CDR3 coding sequence is TGTGCCAGCAGCTTGCCCGGACAGGGGGCTGCTAACTATGGCTACACCTTC.

This CDR3 is CASSKDGTLGLNEQFF. The DNA of the CDR3 is TGTGCCAGTAGTAAGGACGGGACTCTCGGCCTGAATGAGCAGTTCTTC. The V and J genes are TRBV19 and TRBJ2-1; D is perhaps TRBD2 (6 bases). Trimming cost V 4 bases and J 7 bases, with 20 bases left between them. Germline CDR1 reads LNHDA; CDR2 reads SQIVND (reference sequence). CDR3 length equals 16 residues. Variable domain in full (rest from reference TRBV19 and TRBJ2-1): DGGITQSPKYLFRKEGQNVTLSCEQNLNHDAMYWYRQDPGQGLRLIYYSQIVNDFQKGDIAEGYSVSREKKESFPLTVTSAQKNPTAFYLCASSKDGTLGLNEQFFGPGTRLTVL.

J is TRBJ1-4 and V is TRBV7-9, with D perhaps TRBD1 (5 bases). Trimming pared 9 bases from V and 4 bases from J, leaving 12 bases between. Germline lookup yields CDR1 SEHNR and CDR2 FQNEAQ (reference sequence). The CDR3 has 13 amino acids. The DNA of the CDR3 is TGTGCCAGTAGGGACGGGAGTAATGAAAAACTGTTTTTT. Its translation: CASRDGSNEKLFF.